The clone carrying this TCR beta chain came up a few times. The data stem from a study of blood T cells in healthy people across ages. Combining a sample-barcoded 5' primer with a J-beta primer mix, a second PCR ran for 7 to 11 cycles. In TCRdb, the 5' RACE reads were re-called with MiXCR into one record per CDR3 protein. The sample records over 450,000 distinct CDR3 sequences, about 24% being singletons. V trimming: 6 bases; J trimming: 3 bases; junction bases outside the gene matches: 5. Germline CDR1 reads MNHEY; CDR2 reads SVGEGT. There are 17 residues in the CDR3. The sample was also reused in another study, on T cells of mothers and their children.

The chain combines TRBV6-2 or TRBV6-3 with TRBJ2-1; 16 positions match TRBD2. Sequences were obtained from blood. The TCR was taken from a boy younger than 18 in good health. CDR3 loop: CASSGTSGRALYNEQFF. CDR3 bases: TGTGCCAGCAGCGGGACTAGCGGGAGGGCCCTCTACAATGAGCAGTTCTTC.